This T cell receptor beta chain was sequenced for a study of blood T cell repertoires in COVID-19. Across the study: Both acute and convalescent COVID-19 samples were obtained from the United States, Italy and Spain.

Those enrolled in Seattle joined during active infection and were followed longitudinally afterward. This clone came up a few times. This CDR3 region has 14 residues. Germline values: CDR1 MNHEY, CDR2 SMNVEV (reference sequence). Trimming took 3 bases from V and 0 from J, leaving 6 bases between them. Original data processing: Amplified reference gene primers provided the basis for estimating nucleated cell counts. The protocol was immunoSEQ multiplex PCR, while the TCRdb copy is restricted to in-frame clones and leaves out a portion. Clone size and the V and J calls come from that table; the DNA yielded D and trimming. The data show 40,000 or so clones, around 84% seen once.

The specimen sequenced was peripheral blood. The source of this sequence is a man aged 55 to 69 with COVID-19, enrolled during active disease. The chain employs TRBV27 and TRBJ1-5; no reliable D call. CDR3 sequence reads: CASSFEASNQPQHF. The CDR3 bases are TGTGCCAGCAGTTTCGAAGCTAGCAATCAGCCCCAGCATTTT.